Listed here are 23 T cell receptor beta chains from one sample, sequenced in a study of T cell repertoires in cytomegalovirus infection. No antigen has been assigned to these receptors. TCRdb re-analysed the reads in MiXCR, keeping a single row per CDR3 protein. The sample has about 570,000 distinct CDR3 sequences; roughly 43% are singletons. Specimen: cultured PBMCs, collected from culture after CMV antigen stimulation. These receptors came from a human donor in good health (CMV status not recorded). Some clones in this sample may be carry-over from other donors' samples.

The chain joins TRBV7-9 to TRBJ1-5; D remains unclear. Germline lookup yields CDR1 SEHNR and CDR2 FQNEAQ (reference sequence). V lost 2 bases and J 2 bases, leaving 13 bases between the germline ends. The CDR3 consists of 16 residues. The CDR3 sequence: CASSLLAGGGNQPQHF. The CDR3 region has the DNA TGTGCCAGCAGCTTATTAGCCGGTGGGGGCAATCAGCCCCAGCATTTT.

The chain joins TRBV24-1 to TRBJ2-1; 11 bases line up with TRBD2. Germline V gives CDR1 KGHDR, CDR2 SFDVKD. Trimming cost V 4 bases and J 7 bases; bases outside gene matches: 11. This CDR3 is built from 17 residues. For the CDR3, the DNA is TGTGCCACCAGTGACCGCCCTACTAGCGGGAGAATGAATGAGCAGTTCTTC. Protein sequence: CATSDRPTSGRMNEQFF.

This clonotype was observed a few times. The chain joins TRBV12-3 or TRBV12-4 to TRBJ2-7; D gene ambiguous. V was trimmed by 6 bases and J by 6 bases, leaving 9 bases between them. The CDR3 length is 11 residues. The CDR3 DNA sequence: TGTGCCAGCAGCTCCAGCGCCGAGCAGTACTTC. Translated, it gives CASSSSAEQYF.

The chain links TRBV4-3 to TRBJ2-1; D unresolved. The ends were cut back, 0 bases at V and 6 bases at J, with 9 bases in the middle. Germline CDR1 and CDR2: LGHNA and YSLEER. The CDR3 runs to 14 residues. CDR3 residues: CASSQDHGTNEQFF. CDR3 in DNA: TGCGCCAGCAGCCAAGATCATGGTACCAATGAGCAGTTCTTC.

This chain joins TRBV3-1 and TRBJ1-1; a possible D gene is TRBD1 (6 bases). CDR1 and CDR2 (germline): LGHDT, YNNKEL (reference sequence). V lost 5 bases and J lost 3, with 16 bases in between. This CDR3 contains 15 residues. The CDR3 DNA is TGTGCCAGCAGCTCGTCGGGGGCTTATGACACTGAAGCTTTCTTT. It yields the protein CASSSSGAYDTEAFF.

This chain connects TRBV7-2 to TRBJ1-6; 8 nucleotides line up with TRBD1. There are 13 residues in the CDR3. The V segment lost 8 bases and the J segment 7 bases; nucleotides outside the gene matches: 4. Germline lookup yields CDR1 SGHTA and CDR2 FQGNSA. The CDR3 coding sequence is TGTGCCAGCTCCGGACAGGGAAATTCACCCCTCCACTTT. Protein sequence: CASSGQGNSPLHF.

The chain carries TRBV7-8 and TRBJ2-2; TRBD2 aligns across 7 bases. CDR1 and CDR2 (germline): SGHVS, FQNEAQ. V lost 8 bases, J lost 1 base, and 4 bases stayed unmatched. The CDR3 is made up of 14 amino acids. The CDR3 DNA follows: TGTGCCAGCCTGGGGAGGGGGAACACCGGGGAGCTGTTTTTT. It translates to CASLGRGNTGELFF.

In this sample, this clonotype turned up a few times. The chain employs TRBV7-9 and TRBJ1-2; the D is unclear. Germline-derived CDR1 and CDR2 are SEHNR and FQNEAQ (reference sequence). Trimming cost V 5 bases and J 5 bases, with 18 bases left between them. The CDR3 contains 15 residues. CDR3: CASSLSRIEIYGYTF. The CDR3 coding sequence is TGTGCCAGCAGCCTCAGTCGGATAGAGATATATGGCTACACCTTC.

This clonotype was recorded a few times. The chain couples TRBV25-1 to TRBJ2-3; TRBD2 is a possible D gene (7 bases). Trimming pared 6 bases from V and 7 bases from J, leaving 23 bases between. Germline V gene lookup returns CDR1 MGHDK and CDR2 SYGVNS. This CDR3 region has 16 residues. Here the CDR3 reads CASSPRGASGLYTQYF. The CDR3 coding sequence is TGTGCCAGCAGCCCAAGGGGGGCTAGCGGTCTATATACGCAGTATTTT.

This chain uses TRBV20-1 with TRBJ2-3; a possible D gene is TRBD2 (6 bases). Trimming left V 7 bases short and J 1 base short, with 15 bases between. The CDR3 is 14 residues long. CDR1 is DFQATT, CDR2 SNEGSKA, per germline (reference sequence). The CDR3 sequence is CSVVGLAGTDTQYF. The CDR3 nucleotides are TGCAGTGTAGTCGGGTTAGCGGGCACAGATACGCAGTATTTT.

The chain has TRBV7-2 and TRBJ2-2; 11 nucleotides agree with TRBD2. Losses at the gene ends were 5 bases for V and 6 bases for J; bases not matched to a gene: 11. Germline V CDR1 and CDR2: SGHTA, FQGNSA. CDR3 size: 17 residues. The chain's CDR3 is CASSPPGIAGGAGELFF. The CDR3 coding sequence is TGTGCCAGCAGCCCTCCAGGAATAGCGGGAGGGGCCGGGGAGCTGTTTTTT.

This clonotype was detected only a few times. V and J are TRBV4-3 and TRBJ1-3; D is uncertain. Deletions cut 0 bases from V and 1 base from J, with 13 bases between. Germline CDR1 is LGHNA and CDR2 is YSLEER. This CDR3 has 17 residues. The CDR3 is CASSQDSVGFSGNTIYF. The DNA of the CDR3 is TGCGCCAGCAGCCAAGATTCGGTCGGCTTTTCTGGAAACACCATATATTTT.

The J gene is TRBJ2-5, the V gene TRBV27; 12 bases are shared with TRBD2. In germline, CDR1 is MNHEY, CDR2 SMNVEV (reference sequence). V lost 6 bases to trimming and J lost 4 bases; unmatched junction nucleotides: 6. This CDR3 comprises 15 residues. CDR3 region: CASSRTSGVGETQYF. CDR3 nucleotide sequence: TGTGCCAGCAGCCGGACTAGCGGGGTAGGAGAGACCCAGTACTTC.

This clonotype was observed a handful of times. The chain has TRBV6-2 or TRBV6-3 and TRBJ1-1; TRBD1 is a possible D gene (5 bases). The length of the CDR3 is 15 residues. V dropped 2 bases and J dropped 0 bases, with 10 bases sitting between them. The V gene's germline CDR1 is MNHEY and CDR2 SVGEGT. CDR3 sequence: CASSYAGLVNTEAFF. CDR3 nucleotide sequence: TGTGCCAGCAGTTACGCAGGGCTCGTGAACACTGAAGCTTTCTTT.

The rearrangement links TRBV27 to TRBJ1-5; D uncertain. The CDR3 runs 14 residues. The germline V gene has CDR1 MNHEY and CDR2 SMNVEV (reference sequence). Trimming removed 0 bases from V and 5 bases from J, with 8 bases in between. The CDR3 here is CASSLSAGYQPQHF. The CDR3, as DNA: TGTGCCAGCAGTTTATCGGCGGGTTATCAGCCCCAGCATTTT.

In DNA form, the CDR3 reads TGTGCCAGCAGCTTTGGAGTCACCGGGGAGCTGTTTTTT. Its translation: CASSFGVTGELFF. This chain links TRBV7-9 with TRBJ2-2; D remains ambiguous. V lost 3 bases, J lost 4 bases, and 6 bases lay in between. CDR1 is SEHNR, CDR2 FQNEAQ, per germline (reference sequence). This CDR3 region has 13 residues.

This clonotype was recorded once. V usage is TRBV20-1 and J usage is TRBJ2-7; no reliable D call. Germline values: CDR1 DFQATT, CDR2 SNEGSKA (reference sequence). The CDR3 spans 14 residues. V was cut by 5 bases and J by 2 bases, with 16 bases left in between. CDR3 coding DNA: TGCAGTGCTGCTCGACACGGAGAAACCTACGAGCAGTACTTC. Amino acids: CSAARHGETYEQYF.

This chain links TRBV6-5 with TRBJ1-1; D is unresolved. The V and J ends lost 5 bases and 11 bases respectively, with 21 bases between them. The CDR3 covers 14 residues. Germline CDR1 is MNHEY and CDR2 is SVGAGI. CDR3 DNA: TGTGCCAGCAGTGCAAATTCTCCGGGAGCCCTCGCTTTCTTT. Translating gives CASSANSPGALAFF.

There are a few counts of this clonotype. The chain couples TRBV20-1 to TRBJ1-4, with D uncertain. The CDR3 extends over 13 amino acids. Trimming pared 0 bases from V and 4 bases from J, leaving 6 bases between. Germline-derived CDR1 and CDR2 are DFQATT and SNEGSKA (reference sequence). CDR3 nucleotide sequence: TGCAGTGCTAGAGATCTAGATAATGAAAAACTGTTTTTT. As protein: CSARDLDNEKLFF.

The chain joins TRBV2 to TRBJ2-2; D is uncertain. Between the trimmed V and J ends, which lost 7 bases and 6 bases, there was a span of 12 bases. The CDR3 consists of 13 residues. Looked up from germline, CDR1 is SNHLY and CDR2 is FYNNEI. DNA for the CDR3: TGTGCCAGCACCCCCGATCTGGCCGGGGAGCTGTTTTTT. Its translation is CASTPDLAGELFF.

In this sample, this clonotype turned up a few times. The chain couples TRBV3-1 to TRBJ2-7; 7 bases agree with TRBD1. Germline V gene data show CDR1 as LGHDT and CDR2 as YNNKEL (reference sequence). The CDR3 totals 13 residues. With 5 bases clipped from V and 3 bases from J, the junction kept 4 bases outside the gene matches. CDR3 nucleotide sequence: TGTGCCAGCAGCAGGGACAGATTCTACGAGCAGTACTTC. Protein: CASSRDRFYEQYF.

The rearrangement joins TRBV7-2 to TRBJ2-2; D may be TRBD2 (6 bases). The CDR3 has 14 amino acids. Trimming took off 5 bases at V and 6 bases at J, with 13 bases between the two ends. Per the germline V gene, CDR1 is SGHTA and CDR2 is FQGNSA. The CDR3 DNA reads TGTGCCAGCAGCGCCGCCCGGGGGTCCGGGGAGCTGTTTTTT. It is translated as CASSAARGSGELFF.

The V gene is TRBV14, the J gene TRBJ2-3; the D is unclear. V gave up 4 bases and J gave up 4 bases, with 18 bases separating them. The CDR3 length is 16 residues. Germline V gene sequence: CDR1 SGHDN, CDR2 FVKESK. The CDR3 DNA reads as TGTGCCAGCAGCCGAGAGCTGGGTTTCGGCGCAGATACGCAGTATTTT. Its translation is CASSRELGFGADTQYF. Based on the CDR3 plus reference TRBV14 and TRBJ2-3, the full variable domain is EAGVTQFPSHSVIEKGQTVTLRCDPISGHDNLYWYRRVMGKEIKFLLHFVKESKQDESGMPNNRFLAERTGGTYSTLKVQPAELEDSGVYFCASSRELGFGADTQYFGPGTRLTVL.